What follows are 21 T cell receptor beta chains derived from one specimen sequenced in a study of T cells after yellow fever vaccination. TCRdb passed the 5' RACE reads through MiXCR, listing each CDR3 protein once. The sample has some 300,000 distinct CDR3 sequences; approximately 8% are singletons. The sample was PBMCs, taken more than 35 days after the first yellow fever vaccination. These TCRs come from a man aged 18 to 29 who received the YFV17D yellow fever vaccine.

This clonotype was recorded a few times. This sequence joins TRBV7-2 and TRBJ2-7; D perhaps matches TRBD1 (5 bases). The ends were cut back, 2 bases at V and 6 bases at J, with 14 bases in the middle. The CDR3 runs to 14 residues. From germline, CDR1 is SGHTA and CDR2 FQGNSA. The CDR3 DNA reads as TGTGCCAGCAGCTTATGGGGCCCTTCAGGCGAGCAGTACGTC. Its protein is CASSLWGPSGEQYV.

J is TRBJ1-1 and V is TRBV5-1, with no clear D. Trimming left V 4 bases short and J 6 bases short, with 13 bases between. The CDR3 totals 13 residues. Germline loops: CDR1 SGHRS, CDR2 YFSETQ. This chain's CDR3 is CASSVERFSEAFF. The CDR3 DNA sequence: TGCGCCAGCAGCGTTGAGAGGTTCTCTGAAGCTTTCTTT. Combining the CDR3 with reference TRBV5-1 and TRBJ1-1 gives the whole variable domain KAGVTQTPRYLIKTRGQQVTLSCSPISGHRSVSWYQQTPGQGLQFLFEYFSETQRNKGNFPGRFSGRQFSNSRSEMNVSTLELGDSALYLCASSVERFSEAFFGQGTRLTVV.

This chain joins TRBV7-6 and TRBJ2-1; the match to TRBD2 covers 9 bases. From germline, CDR1 is SGHVS and CDR2 FNYEAQ. V gave up 3 bases and J gave up 3 bases; unmatched junction bases: 6. The CDR3 totals 16 residues. CDR3 nucleotide sequence: TGTGCCAGCAGCTTGTCTGGGCGGGGGGGCTACAATGAGCAGTTCTTC. Translation: CASSLSGRGGYNEQFF.

This clonotype came up a few times. The genes are TRBV10-1 and TRBJ1-6; D call uncertain. The CDR3 extends over 13 amino acids. Germline V CDR1 and CDR2: WNHNN, SYGVQD (reference sequence). V lost 4 bases to trimming and J lost 3 bases, with 4 bases between them. DNA of the CDR3: TGCGCCAGCAGTGCCGGCTATAATTCACCCCTCCACTTT. Translating it yields CASSAGYNSPLHF.

The J gene is TRBJ1-5, the V gene TRBV27; no definite D call. Germline values: CDR1 MNHEY, CDR2 SMNVEV (reference sequence). The CDR3 runs to 14 residues. Trimming pared 6 bases from V and 3 bases from J, leaving 12 bases between. The CDR3 sequence: CASRATGFNQPQHF. Here the CDR3 DNA reads TGTGCCAGCAGAGCGACGGGCTTCAATCAGCCCCAGCATTTT.

V gene TRBV27 combines with J gene TRBJ2-2; unclear D gene. CDR1 and CDR2 (germline): MNHEY, SMNVEV (reference sequence). CDR3 length equals 14 residues. With 8 bases removed from V and 2 bases from J, the gap between germline ends came to 12 bases. The CDR3 region has the DNA TGTGCCAGCCATCGCAGGCCTAACACCGGGGAGCTGTTTTTT. Protein sequence: CASHRRPNTGELFF.

This clonotype was detected only a few times. This chain joins TRBV5-1 and TRBJ1-1; the D is unclear. This CDR3 is built from 14 residues. In germline, CDR1 is SGHRS, CDR2 YFSETQ. V was shortened by 4 bases and J by 2 bases, with 12 bases between the two germline ends. Here the CDR3 DNA reads TGCGCCAGCAGCGGCGGAAACACAAACACTGAAGCTTTCTTT. This translates into CASSGGNTNTEAFF.

This clonotype has more than one count but fewer than ten. The chain links TRBV25-1 to TRBJ2-5; possibly TRBD2 for D (5 bases). Trimming left V 3 bases short and J 4 bases short, with 24 bases between. Germline CDR1 MGHDK, CDR2 SYGVNS. The CDR3 runs to 18 residues. CDR3 DNA sequence: TGTGCCAGCAGTGATGTTCCCTTAGGGCCGGTCGGGGTAGAGACCCAGTACTTC. It is translated as CASSDVPLGPVGVETQYF.

The chain carries TRBV7-2 and TRBJ2-5; D possibly corresponds to TRBD2 (5 bases). The CDR3 spans 16 residues. Germline V CDR1 and CDR2: SGHTA, FQGNSA. V was clipped by 5 bases and J by 1 base, with 17 bases between them. CDR3 coding DNA: TGTGCCAGCAGCCAACCGGACCGGAGGCGCCAAGAGACCCAGTACTTC. This codes for CASSQPDRRRQETQYF.

This clonotype has ten or more counts. The genes are TRBV25-1 and TRBJ2-5; 10 bases are a match to TRBD2. From germline, CDR1 is MGHDK and CDR2 SYGVNS. V was clipped by 7 bases and J by 5 bases; unmatched bases: 19. This CDR3 has 18 amino acids. Here the CDR3 DNA reads TGTGCCAGCATCAGTACCCCAGCGGGGGGGATCATGCGGGAGACCCAGTACTTC. Translated, it gives CASISTPAGGIMRETQYF.

A few counts support this clonotype. The chain links TRBV5-1 to TRBJ2-7; 16 positions agree with TRBD2. The CDR3 is made up of 15 amino acids. Per germline, CDR1 SGHRS and CDR2 YFSETQ. The trim removed 4 bases at V and 12 bases at J, leaving 10 bases unmatched. The CDR3 DNA reads as TGCGCCAGCAGCGAACCGGGACTAGCGGGGGGGTTCTTGTACTTC. Protein sequence: CASSEPGLAGGFLYF.

This clonotype was counted between two and nine times. The CDR3 DNA sequence: TGTGCCAGCAGCCAAGATAAAAGTTGGACAGGGGGTAACTATGGCTACACCTTC. Its translation is CASSQDKSWTGGNYGYTF. The rearrangement links TRBV4-2 to TRBJ1-2, with 10 bases fitting TRBD1. The trim removed 0 bases at V and 1 base at J, leaving 8 bases unmatched. CDR3 size: 18 residues. Germline V gene sequence: CDR1 LGHNA, CDR2 YNFKEQ.

The V call is TRBV7-9, the J call TRBJ1-4; maybe TRBD1 (5 bases). The germline V gene has CDR1 SEHNR and CDR2 FQNEAQ (reference sequence). This CDR3 has 14 residues. Between the trimmed V and J ends, which lost 2 bases and 12 bases, there was a span of 16 bases. This CDR3 reads CASSLMSRGEELFF. For the CDR3, the DNA is TGTGCCAGCAGCTTAATGTCCCGGGGGGAAGAACTGTTTTTT.

The CDR3 DNA follows: TGCGCCAGCAGCTTACGAGGCAGGGGGTTCGGAGATACGCAGTATTTT. The encoded protein is CASSLRGRGFGDTQYF. V and J are TRBV5-1 and TRBJ2-3, with 7 bases lining up with TRBD1. Germline values: CDR1 SGHRS, CDR2 YFSETQ. This CDR3 has 16 amino acids. Trimming at V came to 2 bases and at J to 5 bases, leaving 11 bases not matched to a gene. The full variable domain, with the rest looked up from reference TRBV5-1 and TRBJ2-3, is KAGVTQTPRYLIKTRGQQVTLSCSPISGHRSVSWYQQTPGQGLQFLFEYFSETQRNKGNFPGRFSGRQFSNSRSEMNVSTLELGDSALYLCASSLRGRGFGDTQYFGPGTRLTVL.

This clonotype was detected ten times or more. The genes are TRBV12-3 or TRBV12-4 and TRBJ2-7, with D possibly TRBD2 on 6 matching bases. CDR3 size: 14 residues. Trimming left V 6 bases short and J 0 bases short, with 12 bases between. The CDR3 region has the DNA TGTGCCAGCAGCTCCAGCGGGTCCTCCTACGAGCAGTACTTC. It encodes CASSSSGSSYEQYF.

This clonotype has just a few counts. The V and J genes are TRBV5-4 and TRBJ2-7, with D possibly TRBD2 on 5 matching bases. Looked up from germline, CDR1 is SGHNT and CDR2 is YYREEE (reference sequence). Trimming removed 2 bases from V and 2 bases from J, with 11 bases in between. The length of the CDR3 is 14 residues. The CDR3 sequence is CASSFRGNPYEQYF. DNA of the CDR3: TGTGCCAGCAGCTTTCGAGGGAACCCCTACGAGCAGTACTTC.

The chain couples TRBV28 to TRBJ1-2; 7 nucleotides line up with TRBD1. There are 13 residues in the CDR3. Germline assignment: CDR1 MDHEN and CDR2 SYDVKM. The V segment lost 5 bases and the J segment 3 bases; nucleotides outside the gene matches: 3. The CDR3 DNA follows: TGTGCCAGCAGTCGAGGGGGCGACTATGGCTACACCTTC. Translation: CASSRGGDYGYTF.

The chain uses TRBV6-2 or TRBV6-3 and TRBJ2-1; no firm D call. V lost 7 bases and J lost 0, with 7 bases in between. The CDR3 sequence is 13 residues long. Germline V CDR1 and CDR2: MNHEY, SVGEGT. The CDR3 bases are TGTGCCAGCATAGGGTTCTCCTACAATGAGCAGTTCTTC. As protein: CASIGFSYNEQFF.

This clonotype showed up many times. The CDR3 bases are TGTGCCAGCAGCGCGACTACCTATCAGCCCCAGCATTTT. Protein sequence: CASSATTYQPQHF. The chain carries TRBV6-2 or TRBV6-3 and TRBJ1-5; D is undetermined. Trimming left V 6 bases short and J 5 bases short, with 11 bases between. Germline values: CDR1 MNHEY, CDR2 SVGEGT. The CDR3 consists of 13 residues.

V is TRBV15 and J is TRBJ1-3; no reliable D call. Germline CDR1 LNHNV, CDR2 YYDKDF (reference sequence). This CDR3 region has 14 residues. Between the trimmed V and J ends, which lost 3 bases and 3 bases, there was a span of 9 bases. The CDR3 loop is CATSSVQVGNTIYF. In DNA, the CDR3 is TGTGCCACCAGCAGCGTGCAGGTTGGAAACACCATATATTTT.

This clonotype was recorded at least ten times. This rearrangement joins TRBV7-9 to TRBJ1-1; a weak D match, TRBD1 (6 bases). Germline values: CDR1 SEHNR, CDR2 FQNEAQ (reference sequence). This CDR3 spans 12 amino acids. V gave up 0 bases and J gave up 11 bases, with 10 bases separating them. CDR3: CASSLARGPAFF. The CDR3 bases are TGTGCCAGCAGCTTAGCCCGGGGGCCGGCTTTCTTT.